A selection of T cell receptor beta chains follows, all from one sample in a study of OX40 agonist ivuxolimab in advanced cancers. Some clones are missing from TCRdb's copy, which holds only in-frame ones; the method was immunoSEQ multiplex PCR. Of roughly 60,000 clones listed, around four fifths are singletons. The material sequenced was CD4+ or CD8+ T cells sorted from blood, taken in a trial of the OX40 agonist ivuxolimab. These receptors all come from an adult with an advanced solid tumor such as melanoma, head and neck, liver or kidney cancer. The CDR3 runs from the conserved cysteine through the conserved F or W. Fields, in order: D gene, J gene, V gene, clone size, CDR3 DNA, CDR3 protein. A D gene is named only where the DNA matches it firmly. Where a row states a size, it is once, few, many or the class of an expanded clone; other rows omit it.

.,TRBJ2-5,TRBV28,.,TGTGCCACCAGATATAACCAAGAGACCCAGTACTTC,CATRYNQETQYF
.,TRBJ1-4,TRBV11-1,.,TGTGCCAGCAGCTCCTCGACGGGAGAAAAACTGTTTTTT,CASSSSTGEKLFF
.,TRBJ2-7,TRBV5-6,.,TGTGCCAGCAGCGGTGGGGACACCTTCTTC,CASSGGDTFF
.,TRBJ2-5,TRBV7-8,.,TGTGCCAGCAGCCCACAAGAGACCCAGTACTTC,CASSPQETQYF
.,TRBJ1-5,TRBV18,.,TGTGCCAGCGCCGAGGGAATTAGCAATCAGCCCCAGCATTTT,CASAEGISNQPQHF
.,TRBJ2-7,TRBV28,.,TGTGCCAGCAGCCTCTCGGGAAGCAGCGAGCAGTACTTC,CASSLSGSSEQYF
TRBD2,TRBJ2-7,TRBV10-1,few,TGCGCCAGCAGATTAGCGGGGGACTTCTACGAGCAGTACTTC,CASRLAGDFYEQYF
.,TRBJ2-6,TRBV19,.,TGTGCCAGTAGTATAGAGGGTGGCGAAGCGGGGGCCAACGTCCTGACTTTC,CASSIEGGEAGANVLTF
.,TRBJ2-1,TRBV15,.,TGTGCCACCGGTGGCTCCTACAATGAGCAGTTCTTC,CATGGSYNEQFF
.,TRBJ1-3,TRBV6-5,.,TGTGCCAGCAGTTACGGCCTCCCGACGGGAAACACCATATATTTT,CASSYGLPTGNTIYF
.,TRBJ2-7,TRBV9,.,TGTGCCAGCAGCCCTCAGGGGGGGACACTTTACGAGCAGTACTTC,CASSPQGGTLYEQYF
TRBD1,TRBJ2-2,TRBV27,.,TGTGCCAGCAGTCGTGGACAGGGTTTTTTCGGGGAGCTGTTTTTT,CASSRGQGFFGELFF
TRBD1,TRBJ1-1,TRBV7-3,.,TGTGCCAGCAGCCTCGTAGCCGGACAGGATGCCTTTTTGAACACTGAAGCTTTCTTT,CASSLVAGQDAFLNTEAFF
TRBD1,TRBJ2-2,TRBV11-3,.,TGTGCCAGCAGCCCGGGGACAGCTACCGGGGAGCTGTTTTTT,CASSPGTATGELFF
TRBD1,TRBJ1-2,TRBV4-1,few,TGCGCCAGCAGCCAACCTTGGACAGGAGACTTACGAATTCGCTATGGCTACACCTTC,CASSQPWTGDLRIRYGYTF
.,TRBJ1-1,TRBV18,.,TGTGCCAGCTCACAAGGACCGTGGGGAGCTTTCTTT,CASSQGPWGAFF
.,TRBJ2-7,TRBV14,few,TGTGCCAGCAGTCATACTTTTTCCTACGAGCAGTACTTC,CASSHTFSYEQYF
TRBD1,TRBJ2-3,TRBV30,.,TGTGCCTCGACAGGGGGCACAGATACGCAGTATTTT,CASTGGTDTQYF
TRBD2,TRBJ2-5,TRBV2,.,TGTGCCAGCAGTGCGGGACTAGCGAGGAGCCAAGAGACCCAGTACTTC,CASSAGLARSQETQYF
.,TRBJ2-2,TRBV6-6,.,TGTGCCAGCACTGAGACCGGGGAGCTGTTTTTT,CASTETGELFF
.,TRBJ2-5,TRBV7-6,.,TGTGCCAGCCGTAGGGGTGGGGGTAAAGAGACCCAGTACTTC,CASRRGGGKETQYF
TRBD2,TRBJ2-3,TRBV13,.,TGTGCCAGCAGCGACACTAGCGGGAGGGCCTACACAGATACGCAGTATTTT,CASSDTSGRAYTDTQYF
.,TRBJ1-6,TRBV5-1,.,TGCGCCAGCAGCCTAATACAGGGTGAACCCCTCCACTTT,CASSLIQGEPLHF
.,TRBJ2-7,TRBV19,.,TGTGCCAGTACTCCGGGAGCGACTAACGAGCAGTACTTC,CASTPGATNEQYF
TRBD1,TRBJ2-7,TRBV5-1,.,TGCGCCAGCAGCACCGACAGGGGTCCCCCCTACGAGCAGTACTTC,CASSTDRGPPYEQYF
TRBD1,TRBJ2-2,TRBV5-3,.,TGTGCCAGAAGCCAAACAGGGGCGAACACCGGGGAGCTGTTTTTT,CARSQTGANTGELFF
.,TRBJ1-5,TRBV2,.,TGTGCCAGCAGCGGAGGGAGCAATCAGCCCCAGCATTTT,CASSGGSNQPQHF